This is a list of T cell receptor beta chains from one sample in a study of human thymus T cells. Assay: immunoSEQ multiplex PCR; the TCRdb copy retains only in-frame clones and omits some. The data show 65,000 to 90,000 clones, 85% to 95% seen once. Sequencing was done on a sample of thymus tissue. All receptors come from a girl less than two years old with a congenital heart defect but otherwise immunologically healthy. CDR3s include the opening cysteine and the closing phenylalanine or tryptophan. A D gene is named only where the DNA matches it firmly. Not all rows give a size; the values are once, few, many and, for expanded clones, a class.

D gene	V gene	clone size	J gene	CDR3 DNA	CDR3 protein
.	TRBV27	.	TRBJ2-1	TGTGCCAGCAGTTTCTATTTCCCGGATTTCTACAATGAGCAGTTCTTC	CASSFYFPDFYNEQFF
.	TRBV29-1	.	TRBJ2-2	TGCAGCGTTGTTGGGAGACAGGCCGGGGAGCTGTTTTTT	CSVVGRQAGELFF
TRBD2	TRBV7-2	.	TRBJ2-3	TGTGCCAGCAGGCTACTTTTTAGGACTAGCGGGGACACAGATACGCAGTATTTT	CASRLLFRTSGDTDTQYF
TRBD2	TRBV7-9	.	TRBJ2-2	TGTGCCAGCAGCTTAGGACTAGCGGGAGGGCCCCCCCGGGGCGGGGAGCTGTTTTTT	CASSLGLAGGPPRGGELFF
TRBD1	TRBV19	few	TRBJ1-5	TGTGCCAGTAGTATTGCAGGGGGCCGGCAGCCCCAGCATTTT	CASSIAGGRQPQHF
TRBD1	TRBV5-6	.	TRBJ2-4	TGTGCCAGCAGCTGGACAGGGACCAAAAACATTCAGTACTTC	CASSWTGTKNIQYF
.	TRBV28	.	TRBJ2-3	TGTGCCAGCAGTTTAGGTACAGGGACAGATACGCAGTATTTT	CASSLGTGTDTQYF
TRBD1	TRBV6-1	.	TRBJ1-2	TGTGCCAGCAGTGAGCAGGGGGCGGGCACCTATGGCTACACCTTC	CASSEQGAGTYGYTF
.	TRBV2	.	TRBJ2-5	TGTGCCAGCAGCCGCCGGGACTTTCAAGAGACCCAGTACTTC	CASSRRDFQETQYF
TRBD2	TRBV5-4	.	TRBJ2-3	TGTGCCAGCAGCTCGGTAGCGGGATTAACAGATACGCAGTATTTT	CASSSVAGLTDTQYF
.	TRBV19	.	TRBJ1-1	TGTGCCAGTAGAAATATGACGTTCCTAGTTTGGCCGCCCTTCATGAACACTGAAGCTTTCTTT	CASRNMTFLVWPPFMNTEAFF
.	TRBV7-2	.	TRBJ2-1	TGTGCCAGCAGATTTAGCCCGAGCTCCTACAATGAGCAGTTCTTC	CASRFSPSSYNEQFF
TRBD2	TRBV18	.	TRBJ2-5	TGTGCCAGCTCACCATCGGGGACGGGAGGAGAGACCCAGTACTTC	CASSPSGTGGETQYF
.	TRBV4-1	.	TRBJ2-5	TGCGCCAGCAGCCAAGATCTGAACGGGAGAATGCACGAGACCCAGTACTTC	CASSQDLNGRMHETQYF
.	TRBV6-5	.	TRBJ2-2	TGTGCCAGCAAAAACACCGGGGAGCTGTTTTTT	CASKNTGELFF
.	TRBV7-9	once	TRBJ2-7	TGTGCCAGCAGCTCATCGGCTAGCTGGGAGCAGTACTTC	CASSSSASWEQYF
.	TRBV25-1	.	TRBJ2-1	TGTGCCAGCGCAACAGGGTTAGGGGAGCAGTTCTTC	CASATGLGEQFF
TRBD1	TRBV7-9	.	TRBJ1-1	TGTGCCAGCAGCTCTTCCGGGACAGAGGATTCTGAAGCTTTCTTT	CASSSSGTEDSEAFF
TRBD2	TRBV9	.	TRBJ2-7	TGTGCCAGCAGCGCCCGGACTAGCGGGAGATCCGAGCAGTACTTC	CASSARTSGRSEQYF
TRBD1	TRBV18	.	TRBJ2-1	TGTGCCAGCTCACCTATGAAGACAGGGGGTTTGAAACAGTTCTTC	CASSPMKTGGLKQFF
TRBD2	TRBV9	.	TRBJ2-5	TGTGCCAGCACCCGGGGGAGCGGGGGAGAGACCCAGTACTTC	CASTRGSGGETQYF
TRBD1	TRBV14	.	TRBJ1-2	TGTGCCAGCAGCCTGACCCGGGACAGGGAAGAGGATGGCTACACCTTC	CASSLTRDREEDGYTF
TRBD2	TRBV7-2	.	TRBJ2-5	TGTGCCAGCAGCACCCGACTAGCGGGAGACAACCAAGAGACCCAGTACTTC	CASSTRLAGDNQETQYF
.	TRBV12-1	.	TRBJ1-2	TGTGCCAGCAGCTCTGGGGGGATGAGCTATGGCTACACCTTC	CASSSGGMSYGYTF
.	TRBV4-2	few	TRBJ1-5	TGTGCCAGCAGCCAAGAATGGCCTGGGTCACGTGGAAGCAATCAGCCCCAGCATTTT	CASSQEWPGSRGSNQPQHF
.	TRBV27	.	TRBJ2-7	TGTGCCAGCAGTTTACGAACAGGGAAGATCTACGAGCAGTACTTC	CASSLRTGKIYEQYF
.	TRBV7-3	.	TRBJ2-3	TGTGCCAGCAGCTCGACTAGATGGGGGACAGATACGCAGTATTTT	CASSSTRWGTDTQYF
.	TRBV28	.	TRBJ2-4	TGTGCCAGCAGGGGTACAGGGAAACTTAAAAACATTCAGTACTTC	CASRGTGKLKNIQYF
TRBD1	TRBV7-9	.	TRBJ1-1	TGTGCCAGCAGCTTAGAGCCAGGGGGGAAGAACACTGAAGCTTTCTTT	CASSLEPGGKNTEAFF
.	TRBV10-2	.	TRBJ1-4	TGCGCCAGCAGGGAGACATCAACTAATGAAAAACTGTTTTTT	CASRETSTNEKLFF
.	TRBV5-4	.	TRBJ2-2	TGTGCCAGCAGCTTGAAAGGGACGGGAGACACCGGGGAGCTGTTTTTT	CASSLKGTGDTGELFF
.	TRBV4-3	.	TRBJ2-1	TGCGCCAGCAGCCAAGCGGGACCCTCAGAGGGTGAGCAGTTCTTC	CASSQAGPSEGEQFF
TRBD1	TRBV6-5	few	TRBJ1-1	TGTGCCAGCAGTTACTTAGAGGGGGCGTCTGAAGCTTTCTTT	CASSYLEGASEAFF
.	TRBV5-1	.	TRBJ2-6	TGCGCCAGCAGCTGGCGGGACGGTGGGGCCAACGTCCTGACTTTC	CASSWRDGGANVLTF
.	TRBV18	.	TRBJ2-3	TGTGCCAGCTCACCACACCCCCTACAGGTTATCGACACAGATACGCAGTATTTT	CASSPHPLQVIDTDTQYF
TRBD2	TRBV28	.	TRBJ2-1	TGTGCCAGCAGTCCCCCAGGACTAGCGGGAGGGCCCAGGAACTACAATGAGCAGTTCTTC	CASSPPGLAGGPRNYNEQFF
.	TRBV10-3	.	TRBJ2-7	TGTGCCATCAGTGCCCTACGGGACTCCCGATCGTGCTTC	CAISALRDSRSCF
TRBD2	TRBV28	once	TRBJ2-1	TGTGCCAGCAGTCCTAAAGCGGGAGCCGAGAATGAGCAGTTCTTC	CASSPKAGAENEQFF
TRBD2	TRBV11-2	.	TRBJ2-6	TGTGCCAGCAGACATACTAGCGGAGAGAGCTCTGGGGCCAACGTCCTGACTTTC	CASRHTSGESSGANVLTF
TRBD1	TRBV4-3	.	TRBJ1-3	TGCGCCAGCAGCCAAACGACAGGGGCGATAATCTCTGGAAACACCATATATTTT	CASSQTTGAIISGNTIYF
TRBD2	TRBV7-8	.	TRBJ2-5	TGTGCCAGCAGCCCTATTCAAGGGGCTGAGGGACTAGCGGGAGAAAGGTGGGAGACCCAGTACTTC	CASSPIQGAEGLAGERWETQYF
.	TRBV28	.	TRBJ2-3	TGTGCCAGCAGCCAAACACTAGGCGAGATAAATTTT	CASSQTLGEINF
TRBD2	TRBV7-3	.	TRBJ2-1	TGTGCCAGCAGCCCGATTATTCTCGGGACTAGCGGGATCGATGAGCAGTTCTTC	CASSPIILGTSGIDEQFF
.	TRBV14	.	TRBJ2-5	TGTGCCAGCAGCCAAGAGGGGCGGAACAGGGTACGAAACCAAGAGACCCAGTACTTC	CASSQEGRNRVRNQETQYF
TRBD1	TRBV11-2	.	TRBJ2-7	TGTGCCAGCAGCGTCGGACAGGCAAAAGGGGCCTACGAGCAGTACTTC	CASSVGQAKGAYEQYF
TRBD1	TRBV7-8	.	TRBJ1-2	TGTGCCAGCAGCCGGACAGGGGGCGACGGCTACACCTTC	CASSRTGGDGYTF
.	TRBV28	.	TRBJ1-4	TGTGCCAGCAGCCCCCCCAGGGGCTTAAATGAAAAACTGTTTTTT	CASSPPRGLNEKLFF
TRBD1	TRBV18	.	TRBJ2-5	TGTGCCAGCTCTCCCAGGACAGGGTCTCGCCAAGAGACCCAGTACTTC	CASSPRTGSRQETQYF
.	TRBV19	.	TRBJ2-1	TGTGCCAGTAGTATCGTAGGAACGACAAGGGGACACAATGAGCAGTTCTTC	CASSIVGTTRGHNEQFF
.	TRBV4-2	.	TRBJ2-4	TGTGCCAGCAGCCACGAGGTTAGCAGGGCAGCCAAAAACATTCAGTACTTC	CASSHEVSRAAKNIQYF
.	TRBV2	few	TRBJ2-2	TGTGCCAGCAGTGACGTGAGGGGCACCGACGGGGAGCTGTTTTTT	CASSDVRGTDGELFF
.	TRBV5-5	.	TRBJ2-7	TGTGCCAGCAGCTTGGCCCCGGTCCCCGGAGCCGAGCAGTACTTC	CASSLAPVPGAEQYF
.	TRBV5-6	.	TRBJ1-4	TGTGCCAGCAGCTTGGAAGGGGAGGGTGAAAAACTGTTTTTT	CASSLEGEGEKLFF
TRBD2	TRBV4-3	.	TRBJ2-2	TGCGCCAGCAGCCAAGTGACGACACTAGCGGGAATTGTGAACACCGGGGAGCTGTTTTTT	CASSQVTTLAGIVNTGELFF
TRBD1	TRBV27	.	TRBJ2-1	TGTGCCAGCAGAGCCGCCGGGACAGGGGTTAATGAGCAGTTCTTC	CASRAAGTGVNEQFF